This T cell receptor (beta chain) was identified in a study of response to subunit inactivated influenza vaccine. Overall study results and limits: Each seasonal influenza vaccination recruits few new T cells, the authors suggested.

The V end lost 6 bases, the J end lost 3 bases, and 11 bases lay between the germline ends. This CDR3 contains 13 residues. TCRdb re-called the RT-PCR reads with MiXCR, one entry per CDR3 protein. The sample consists of about 520,000 distinct CDR3 sequences, over 25% of them appearing once. Concerning this clonotype itself: The antigen is undetermined.

The chain is built from TRBV12-3 or TRBV12-4 and TRBJ1-1; D is undetermined. The input for sequencing was CD4+ T cells sorted from PBMCs, taken 5 to 6 days after vaccination. This TCR came from a man aged 50-60 years who received an inactivated influenza vaccine. Written as DNA, the CDR3 is TGTGCCAGCAGGGCCAGAGAAGACACTGAAGCTTTCTTT. Its protein is CASRAREDTEAFF.